The 8 T cell receptor beta chains reported below all come from one sample, sequenced in a study of cytomegalovirus exposure and HLA in healthy donors (dated by TCRdb to 2017 to 2019). Library generation was performed with the immunoSEQ multiplex PCR assay. A mixture of 60 forward primers for TCR Vbeta segments and 13 reverse primers for TCR Jbeta segments was used in the multiplex PCR. The clones in this table, taken by TCRdb from immuneACCESS, are in-frame only. Not every clone is retained; where verified, under half of the shortfall comes from an unresolved V gene, and the cause of the rest is unknown. For this sample the table gives around 78,000 clones, of which roughly 80% were detected only once. The biggest ten clones account for approximately 1% of the sample. Material: PBMCs. The receptors come from a male donor in good health and CMV-seronegative.

This clone occurred once. The gene calls are TRBV5-4 and TRBJ2-3; the match to TRBD2 covers 10 bases. Per the germline V gene, CDR1 is SGHNT and CDR2 is YYREEE (reference sequence). The CDR3 has 17 amino acids. V shed 4 bases, J shed 4 bases, and the junction held 12 bases outside the gene matches. CDR3 coding DNA: TGTGCCAGCAGCCTCATGGGGAGCGGGAGGGGGGCAGATACGCAGTATTTT. Its translation: CASSLMGSGRGADTQYF. Supplemented by reference TRBV5-4 and TRBJ2-3, the full variable domain reads ETGVTQSPTHLIKTRGQQVTLRCSSQSGHNTVSWYQQALGQGPQFIFQYYREEENGRGNFPPRFSGLQFPNYSSELNVNALELDDSALYLCASSLMGSGRGADTQYFGPGTRLTVL.

In its sample, this clone was seen a few times. The chain combines TRBV6-1 with TRBJ2-2; TRBD1 matches 10 bases. Germline V CDR1 and CDR2: MNHNS, SASEGT. The CDR3 has 16 residues. Trimming at V came to 1 base and at J to 3 bases, leaving 2 bases not matched to a gene. The CDR3 spells CASSEGTGGYTGELFF. The CDR3 DNA follows: TGTGCCAGCAGTGAAGGGACAGGGGGTTACACCGGGGAGCTGTTTTTT.

This clone was seen only a few times. The chain employs TRBV18 and TRBJ2-3, with TRBD1 identical over 8 bases. The CDR3 is made up of 16 amino acids. Trimming took 1 base from V and 4 from J; bases not matched to a gene: 7. The germline V gene has CDR1 KGHSH and CDR2 LQKENI. The CDR3 DNA reads TGTGCCAGCTCACCACGGTCTCAGGGGGCCGCAGATACGCAGTATTTT. Protein sequence: CASSPRSQGAADTQYF. The full variable domain, its missing parts supplied by reference TRBV18 and TRBJ2-3, is NAGVMQNPRHLVRRRGQEARLRCSPMKGHSHVYWYRQLPEEGLKFMVYLQKENIIDESGMPKERFSAEFPKEGPSILRIQQVVRGDSAAYFCASSPRSQGAADTQYFGPGTRLTVL.

V and J are TRBV5-1 and TRBJ1-1; D remains unclear. V lost 4 bases, J lost 1 base, and 11 bases lay in between. The length of the CDR3 is 14 residues. The germline gives CDR1 SGHRS, CDR2 YFSETQ. In nucleotides, the CDR3 is TGCGCCAGCAGCACGGACGGGAGGAACACTGAAGCTTTCTTT. This translates into CASSTDGRNTEAFF.

The chain has TRBV5-6 and TRBJ1-2, with 8 nucleotides matching TRBD1. Germline loops: CDR1 SGHDT, CDR2 YYEEEE. Losses at the gene ends were 0 bases for V and 2 bases for J; bases not matched to a gene: 6. The CDR3 totals 16 residues. The CDR3 loop reads CASSLAQGGSNYGYTF. CDR3 nucleotides: TGTGCCAGCAGCTTGGCACAGGGGGGTTCAAACTATGGCTACACCTTC.

This clone occurred once. The chain employs TRBV9 and TRBJ1-3, with D maybe TRBD1 (6 bases). The germline V gene encodes CDR1 SGDLS and CDR2 YYNGEE. V lost 4 bases and J lost 1, with 18 bases in between. This CDR3 has 17 amino acids. DNA for the CDR3: TGTGCCAGCAGCATCTACGGACAGCTCATGTCTGGAAACACCATATATTTT. Translated: CASSIYGQLMSGNTIYF.

The J gene is TRBJ1-1, the V gene TRBV27, with a tentative D call TRBD1 (5 bases). V was shortened by 3 bases and J by 6 bases, with 11 bases between the two germline ends. This CDR3 has 13 residues. Germline V lookup: CDR1 MNHEY, CDR2 SMNVEV (reference sequence). In DNA form, the CDR3 reads TGTGCCAGCAGTTTGTCAGGGAAGGCTGAAGCTTTCTTT. This encodes CASSLSGKAEAFF.

The rearrangement joins TRBV7-9 to TRBJ2-5; 7 bases match TRBD2. The CDR3 runs to 15 residues. V gave up 4 bases and J gave up 4 bases; unmatched junction bases: 9. Germline V gene lookup returns CDR1 SEHNR and CDR2 FQNEAQ (reference sequence). This chain's CDR3 is CASSSLLAGLETQYF. The CDR3 DNA reads as TGTGCCAGCAGCTCCCTATTAGCGGGCTTAGAGACCCAGTACTTC.